The clone carrying this T cell receptor beta chain was seen a few times. Antigen unknown. The data derive from a study of human T cells and chemical hapten exposure. Across the whole study: Patch testing placed 0.01% DPC on the upper back, with readings at 6 days. General study points: Among expanded TCRs, significantly more large CDR3 similarity clusters formed than among controls. High-frequency TCRs, those above 1 in 1000, stayed the same after DPC sensitization.

The sample's time point: patch test 3, about 24 weeks after DPC sensitization. The treatment was: therapeutic diphenylcyclopropenone sensitization with weekly scalp DPC. Individual cDNA molecules received unique molecular identifiers in the library. TCRdb fed the RACE reads into MiXCR, producing one record per CDR3 protein. The sample contains some 62,000 distinct CDR3 sequences, around 10% of which appear only once. V shed 4 bases, J shed 1 base, and the junction held 3 bases outside the gene matches. The CDR3 loop spans 15 amino acids. Germline CDR1 MNHEY, CDR2 SVGEGT. This clonotype was obtained from a woman in her twenties or thirties with alopecia areata. Some clones in this sample may be carry-over from other donors' samples. Sequences were derived from whole blood, sampled in connection with sensitization to the hapten diphenylcyclopropenone (DPC). The rearrangement links TRBV6-2 or TRBV6-3 to TRBJ1-2; 10 nucleotides align to TRBD1. DNA for the CDR3: TGTGCCAGCAGTTGGGGACAGGGGTTTAACTATGGCTACACCTTC. This gives the protein CASSWGQGFNYGYTF.